Listed below are T cell receptor beta chains from one sample, sequenced in a study of shared clonotypes between healthy human individuals. Generated by immunoSEQ multiplex PCR, the TCRdb table keeps only in-frame clones and is missing some. This table holds roughly 1,000,000 clones, about four fifths found once. Sequencing was carried out using memory CD4+ T cells from PBMCs. Source of these receptors: a man aged 18 to 30 in good health. Some clones in this sample may be carry-over from other donors' samples. Both conserved end residues are part of each CDR3. Each record gives: J gene, clone size, D gene, V gene, CDR3 protein, CDR3 DNA. D genes are given only for firm matches. Part of the rows lack a size; the others show once, few, many or a class for expanded clones.

TRBJ2-1 - TRBD2 TRBV19 CASSIRLAGGVANEQFF TGTGCCAGTAGTATCCGACTAGCGGGAGGAGTGGCCAATGAGCAGTTCTTC
TRBJ2-1 - TRBD2 TRBV9 CASSARTSGIRNEQFF TGTGCCAGCAGCGCTCGGACTAGCGGGATCCGCAATGAGCAGTTCTTC
TRBJ1-2 - - TRBV6-1 CASSPLGVFVGYTF TGTGCCAGCAGTCCTTTGGGGGTGTTTGTTGGCTACACCTTC
TRBJ2-1 - - TRBV11-3 CASSLSGTLRNEQFF TGTGCCAGCAGCTTATCAGGGACGCTGCGCAATGAGCAGTTCTTC
TRBJ2-1 - - TRBV6-5 CASTPPTMREQFF TGTGCCAGCACCCCCCCCACCATGCGGGAGCAGTTCTTC
TRBJ1-2 - TRBD1 TRBV28 CASKAGGIKNYGYTF TGTGCCAGCAAGGCAGGGGGGATAAAAAACTATGGCTACACCTTC
TRBJ2-3 - TRBD2 TRBV11-2 CASSLGAGGWTDTQYF TGTGCCAGCAGCTTAGGAGCGGGAGGGTGGACAGATACGCAGTATTTT
TRBJ1-1 - - TRBV29-1 CSVVGGGTEAFF TGCAGCGTTGTCGGGGGAGGGACTGAAGCTTTCTTT
TRBJ2-1 - TRBD2 TRBV7-8 CASSPGSGRNSYNEQFF TGTGCCAGCAGCCCTGGTAGCGGGAGGAACTCCTACAATGAGCAGTTCTTC
TRBJ2-3 - TRBD1 TRBV27 CASSGGQGRTDTQYF TGTGCCAGCAGTGGGGGACAGGGGCGCACAGATACGCAGTATTTT
TRBJ1-2 - - TRBV2 CASSEAGTYGYTF TGTGCCAGCAGTGAAGCAGGGACCTATGGCTACACCTTC
TRBJ1-1 - - TRBV21-1 CASSSDSAIYTEAFF TGTGCCAGCAGCAGCGATTCCGCTATCTACACTGAAGCTTTCTTT
TRBJ2-3 - TRBD1 TRBV27 CASSWGRGRSDTQYF TGTGCCAGCAGCTGGGGCAGGGGGCGATCAGATACGCAGTATTTT
TRBJ2-7 few - TRBV14 CASSTRGNPYEQYF TGTGCCAGCAGTACCCGGGGGAACCCCTACGAGCAGTACTTC
TRBJ1-5 - - TRBV6-1 CASRQGSQPQHF TGTGCCAGCCGCCAGGGGAGCCAGCCCCAGCATTTT
TRBJ2-1 - TRBD2 TRBV28 CASSFQAGGPRDEQFF TGTGCCAGCAGTTTCCAGGCGGGAGGGCCACGGGATGAGCAGTTCTTC
TRBJ2-1 once TRBD2 TRBV4-1 CASSQDSGRTDEQFF TGCGCCAGCAGCCAAGATAGCGGGAGGACGGATGAGCAGTTCTTC
TRBJ1-1 - - TRBV6-6 CASSSPTVWETEAFF TGTGCCAGCAGCTCCCCGACAGTGTGGGAAACTGAAGCTTTCTTT
TRBJ2-1 - TRBD2 TRBV7-3 CASSLASGSKEQFF TGTGCCAGCAGCTTAGCTAGCGGGAGCAAGGAGCAGTTCTTC
TRBJ1-2 - - TRBV28 CASSSTWTARGYTF TGTGCCAGCAGTTCAACATGGACAGCTCGGGGCTACACCTTC
TRBJ2-7 - - TRBV27 CASSGAGTNDIYEQYF TGTGCCAGCAGTGGGGCCGGGACCAACGACATCTACGAGCAGTACTTC
TRBJ1-3 - TRBD1 TRBV6-1 CAIHPTGVGNTIYF TGTGCCATCCACCCGACAGGGGTGGGTAACACCATATATTTT
TRBJ2-6 once - TRBV21-1 CASPPDFRSGANVLTF TGTGCCAGCCCCCCGGACTTCCGCTCTGGGGCCAACGTCCTGACTTTC
TRBJ2-5 - - TRBV6-5 CASSSTGETQYF TGTGCCAGCAGTTCCACGGGGGAGACCCAGTACTTC
TRBJ1-2 few - TRBV30 CAWTSTGGYTF TGTGCCTGGACTTCAACAGGGGGCTACACCTTC
TRBJ2-5 - - TRBV7-8 CASSPKRGGFQETQYF TGTGCCAGCAGCCCTAAGCGAGGGGGGTTCCAAGAGACCCAGTACTTC
TRBJ1-5 - - TRBV5-4 CASSLGGPGSNNQPQHF TGTGCCAGCAGCTTGGGTGGGCCGGGATCCAACAATCAGCCCCAGCATTTT
TRBJ2-2 - - TRBV6-4 CASSYRVGGTGELFF TGTGCCAGCAGTTACAGGGTCGGTGGAACCGGGGAGCTGTTTTTT
TRBJ1-5 - TRBD1 TRBV7-2 CASSLSGQANQPQHF TGTGCCAGCAGCCTATCAGGACAGGCCAATCAGCCCCAGCATTTT
TRBJ2-1 - TRBD2 TRBV5-1 CASSGTGLAGRLSSYNEQFF TGCGCCAGCAGCGGAACAGGACTAGCGGGACGCTTGAGCTCCTACAATGAGCAGTTCTTC
TRBJ1-2 - TRBD1 TRBV7-9 CASSSDREGGYGYGYTF TGTGCCAGCAGCTCGGACAGGGAGGGAGGCTACGGGTATGGCTACACCTTC
TRBJ1-4 - TRBD1 TRBV7-9 CASSEWDRGYEKLFF TGTGCCAGCAGCGAATGGGACAGGGGGTACGAAAAACTGTTTTTT
TRBJ2-7 - TRBD2 TRBV5-1 CASSLVTSGGTYEQYF TGCGCCAGCAGCTTGGTAACTAGCGGGGGGACCTACGAGCAGTACTTC
TRBJ1-5 - - TRBV4-1 CASSQEAGDGLGQPQHF TGCGCCAGCAGCCAAGAGGCAGGGGACGGATTAGGTCAGCCCCAGCATTTT
TRBJ2-5 - TRBD1 TRBV7-2 CASSLFDRDMAQYF TGTGCCAGCAGCTTATTTGACAGGGACATGGCCCAGTACTTC
TRBJ1-6 - - TRBV5-1 CASSPAPGTLHF TGCGCCAGCAGCCCAGCCCCCGGGACCCTCCACTTT
TRBJ2-7 - - TRBV6-1 CASSVGLDSYYEQYF TGTGCCAGCAGTGTAGGTCTTGACTCATACTACGAGCAGTACTTC
TRBJ2-7 - - TRBV28 CASREQQGAYEQYF TGTGCCAGTCGCGAACAACAGGGCGCCTACGAGCAGTACTTC
TRBJ1-5 - - TRBV2 CASSARQVESRPQHF TGTGCCAGCAGTGCGCGGCAGGTTGAATCGCGGCCCCAGCATTTT
TRBJ2-2 once - TRBV10-1 CASRELFRGSTGELFF TGCGCCAGCAGGGAACTATTCAGGGGCAGCACCGGGGAGCTGTTTTTT
TRBJ2-1 - - TRBV28 CASSLSGRVYNEQFF TGTGCCAGCAGTTTATCGGGCAGGGTCTACAATGAGCAGTTCTTC
TRBJ2-2 - TRBD2 TRBV7-6 CASSLMGLAGSGELFF TGTGCCAGCAGCTTAATGGGGCTAGCGGGATCCGGGGAGCTGTTTTTT
TRBJ1-3 - - TRBV30 CAWSRVFPGNTIYF TGTGCCTGGAGCAGGGTTTTCCCCGGAAACACCATATATTTT
TRBJ2-1 - TRBD2 TRBV12-5 CASGLGNSGRVSYNEQFF TGTGCTAGTGGTTTGGGAAATAGCGGGAGGGTTTCCTACAATGAGCAGTTCTTC
TRBJ2-6 - - TRBV7-3 CASSLSRDSGANVLTF TGTGCCAGCAGCTTAAGCAGGGATTCTGGGGCCAACGTCCTGACTTTC
TRBJ2-1 few TRBD2 TRBV18 CASSIGGRVPNEQFF TGTGCCAGCTCCATTGGCGGGAGGGTCCCTAATGAGCAGTTCTTC
TRBJ2-1 - - TRBV19 CASQDYYNEQFF TGTGCCAGCCAAGACTATTACAATGAGCAGTTCTTC
TRBJ2-7 - TRBD1 TRBV19 CASSLGQGYEQYF TGTGCCAGTAGTCTCGGACAGGGCTACGAGCAGTACTTC
TRBJ2-1 - TRBD2 TRBV5-1 CASSRLAGGPFSNEQFF TGCGCCAGCAGCCGGCTAGCGGGAGGGCCTTTTAGTAATGAGCAGTTCTTC
TRBJ2-2 - TRBD2 TRBV6-5 CASRGSGGTGELFF TGTGCCAGCAGGGGTAGCGGGGGCACCGGGGAGCTGTTTTTT
TRBJ2-3 - - TRBV4-3 CASSRQEGGTDTQYF TGCGCCAGCAGCCGCCAGGAGGGAGGCACAGATACGCAGTATTTT
TRBJ2-1 - TRBD2 TRBV6-6 CASSYGGTSGNNEQFF TGTGCCAGCAGTTACGGGGGGACTAGCGGGAACAATGAGCAGTTCTTC
TRBJ1-1 - - TRBV4-2 CASSQGAGKTEAFF TGTGCCAGCAGCCAAGGTGCGGGAAAGACTGAAGCTTTCTTT
TRBJ1-2 few - TRBV18 CASSPGGGLDGYTF TGTGCCAGCTCACCGGGAGGAGGGCTTGATGGCTACACCTTC
TRBJ2-5 - TRBD2 TRBV7-2 CASSLGGGRETQYF TGTGCCAGCAGCTTAGGGGGGGGACGGGAGACCCAGTACTTC
TRBJ1-4 - - TRBV28 CASSRLAANEKLFF TGTGCCAGCTCAAGGCTTGCGGCTAATGAAAAACTGTTTTTT
TRBJ1-6 - - TRBV9 CASSWTMGELHF TGTGCCAGCAGCTGGACTATGGGAGAGCTCCACTTT
TRBJ1-2 - - TRBV4-3 CASSLKNSGRARGGYTF TGCGCCAGCAGCCTGAAGAACAGCGGGCGGGCGAGGGGTGGCTACACCTTC
TRBJ2-5 - - TRBV5-1 CASSPEAVRETQYF TGCGCCAGCAGCCCCGAGGCAGTGAGGGAGACCCAGTACTTC
TRBJ1-5 many - TRBV2 CASAWGAAQPQHF TGTGCCTCTGCATGGGGGGCCGCTCAGCCCCAGCATTTT